This T cell receptor beta chain originates from a study of blood T cell repertoires in COVID-19. As for the study in general: The cDNA or gDNA used as material had been derived from T cells, B-cell-depleted T cells, or PBMCs.

Sequencing was performed with immunoSEQ multiplex PCR; in TCRdb, only in-frame clones are kept and a portion is missing. The sample yields about 150,000 clones, roughly 80% seen once. V was pared by 0 bases and J by 3 bases, with 6 bases between. CDR1 is SGHRS, CDR2 YFSETQ, per germline. This CDR3 is 13 amino acids long. This chain uses TRBV5-1 with TRBJ1-1, with D possibly matching TRBD1 (5 bases). Sequencing was done on a sample of peripheral blood. This TCR was recovered from a woman older than 75 with acute or convalescent COVID-19. As DNA, the CDR3 is TGCGCCAGCAGCTTGGGCAGGGACACTGAAGCTTTCTTT. Encoded protein: CASSLGRDTEAFF.